This TCR beta chain was recovered during a study of blood T cell repertoires in COVID-19. Deletions cut 3 bases from V and 4 bases from J, with 13 bases between. Germline CDR1 is MNHEY and CDR2 is SVGEGT. This CDR3 is 15 amino acids long. Only in-frame clones appear in the TCRdb table, and some are missing; sequencing was by immunoSEQ multiplex PCR. The table shows about 57,000 clones, with around 80% occurring only once. This TCR derives from a man aged 55 to 70 with acute or convalescent COVID-19. The chain is built from TRBV6-2 or TRBV6-3 and TRBJ2-1, with a weak D call TRBD1 (6 bases). Material: peripheral blood. DNA for the CDR3: TGTGCCAGCAGTTATCAGGGGATCCTATACAATGAGCAGTTCTTC. As protein: CASSYQGILYNEQFF.